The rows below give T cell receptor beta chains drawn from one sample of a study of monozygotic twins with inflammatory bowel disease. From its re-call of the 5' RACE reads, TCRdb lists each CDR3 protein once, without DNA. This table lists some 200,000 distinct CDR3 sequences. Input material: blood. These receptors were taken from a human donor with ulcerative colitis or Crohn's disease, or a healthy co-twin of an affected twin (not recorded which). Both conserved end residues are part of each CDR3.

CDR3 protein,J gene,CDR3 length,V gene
CASSQRTTSSTDTQYF,TRBJ2-3,16,TRBV14
CASSLRRDRRFHF,TRBJ1-6,13,TRBV7-8
CASRPGVGKNIQYF,TRBJ2-4,14,TRBV3-1
CASSQGTTGDYYEQYF,TRBJ2-7,16,TRBV4-1
CASSLGTSGGPPKETQYF,TRBJ2-5,18,TRBV12-3/TRBV12-4
CASSPGLKETQYF,TRBJ2-5,13,TRBV7-6
CASSPPSRLNTEAFF,TRBJ1-1,15,TRBV18
CASSQLDLRPDTQYF,TRBJ2-3,15,TRBV4-1
CASSYSILRVSPLHF,TRBJ1-6,15,TRBV6-5
CASSPGTSGLTDTQYF,TRBJ2-3,16,TRBV4-2
CASSLTFSTNEKLFF,TRBJ1-4,15,TRBV7-2
CASSQDISYAGELFF,TRBJ2-2,15,TRBV4-1
CASSHTGRGWSRDTEAFF,TRBJ1-1,18,TRBV6-1
CASSLVEGGKAFF,TRBJ1-1,13,TRBV7-3
CSARPGLAGGNEQFF,TRBJ2-1,15,TRBV20-1
CASQGSNTGELFF,TRBJ2-2,13,TRBV27
CASSVPTGRTAF,TRBJ1-2,12,TRBV2
CASSFEIAGGQQYF,TRBJ2-7,14,TRBV5-6
CASSLGGGGETQYF,TRBJ2-5,14,TRBV12-3/TRBV12-4
CASSEQPGLGQFF,TRBJ2-1,13,TRBV7-2
CASSLAMGHYGYTF,TRBJ1-2,14,TRBV7-2
CASITGTRAHEQYF,TRBJ2-7,14,TRBV28
CASSPGHPNTEAFF,TRBJ1-1,14,TRBV7-2
CASSFRTSGAVDHNEQFF,TRBJ2-1,18,TRBV5-1
CASSLALDPSRNNSPLHF,TRBJ1-6,18,TRBV12-3/TRBV12-4
CASSLGGPSVGKNIQYF,TRBJ2-4,17,TRBV5-1
CASSSTSGASYEQYF,TRBJ2-7,15,TRBV6-5
CSASEINTGELFF,TRBJ2-2,13,TRBV20-1